Included here is one T cell receptor (beta chain) sequence, with context. The entry originates in a study of blood T cell repertoires in COVID-19. Whole-study context: PBMCs, B-cell-depleted T cells, or T cells provided the cDNA or gDNA that made up the material.

Per the authors' pipeline: Reference gene primer amplification yielded estimated nucleated cell counts. Here immunoSEQ multiplex PCR was the method, and the copy in TCRdb shows in-frame clones only, minus some. That table gives V, J and clone size, and the DNA gave D and trimming. The data hold about 300,000 clones, with under 90% observed a single time. Germline V gene lookup returns CDR1 SGHDT and CDR2 YYEEEE. This CDR3 is built from 18 residues. V shed 0 bases and J 4 bases; nucleotides not matched to a gene: 10. This TCR was recovered from a woman in her forties or fifties who had been exposed to COVID-19. The chain combines TRBV5-6 with TRBJ2-2; 9 nucleotides match TRBD1. The sample was PBMCs or T cells enriched from blood (not recorded which). CDR3 region: CASSLARDRGEFTGELFF. CDR3 sequence (DNA): TGTGCCAGCAGCTTGGCGCGTGACAGGGGGGAATTCACCGGGGAGCTGTTTTTT.